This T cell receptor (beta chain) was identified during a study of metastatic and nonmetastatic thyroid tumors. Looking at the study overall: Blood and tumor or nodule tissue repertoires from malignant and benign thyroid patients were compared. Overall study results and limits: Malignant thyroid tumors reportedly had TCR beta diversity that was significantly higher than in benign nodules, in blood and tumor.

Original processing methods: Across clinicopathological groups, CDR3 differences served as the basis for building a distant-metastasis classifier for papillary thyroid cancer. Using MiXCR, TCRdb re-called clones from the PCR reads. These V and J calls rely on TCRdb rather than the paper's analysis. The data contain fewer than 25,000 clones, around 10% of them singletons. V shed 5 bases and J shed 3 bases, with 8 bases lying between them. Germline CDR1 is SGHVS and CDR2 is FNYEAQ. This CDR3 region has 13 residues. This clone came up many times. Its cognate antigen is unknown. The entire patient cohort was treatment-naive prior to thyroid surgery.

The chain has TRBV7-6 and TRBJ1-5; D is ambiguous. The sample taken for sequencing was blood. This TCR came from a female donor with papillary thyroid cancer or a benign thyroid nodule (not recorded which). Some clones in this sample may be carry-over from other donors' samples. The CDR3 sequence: CASSVHVNQPQHF. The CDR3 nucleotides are TGTGCCAGCAGCGTACATGTCAATCAGCCCCAGCATTTT.